This TCR beta chain emerged from a study of shared clonotypes between healthy human individuals. Samples underwent the assay at deep level. Evenly divided among several immunoSEQ plates was the genomic DNA of each subset. Repertoires were generated with immunoSEQ multiplex PCR, while TCRdb's copy carries only in-frame clones and drops some. The sample contains 1.6 million or so clones, approximately 98.5% of which appear only once. Each sample came from a Caucasian adult donor living in Nashville, Tennessee. This CDR3 contains 15 residues. Concerning this clone: What it binds is not known.

Study-wide points: Generally, naive subsets came out with larger estimated richness than memory subsets.

The chain employs TRBV21-1 and TRBJ2-7; the table's TRBD1 call for D was not verified on the DNA. TRBV21-1 is a pseudogene segment. The sequence was collected from a young man in good health. Sequencing input: naive CD4+ T cells sorted from blood. As for subset: CD45RA+ positively selected. The CDR3: CASAPGHQLSYEQYF. The CDR3 DNA is TGTGCCAGCGCGCCGGGACATCAACTTTCCTACGAGCAGTACTTC.